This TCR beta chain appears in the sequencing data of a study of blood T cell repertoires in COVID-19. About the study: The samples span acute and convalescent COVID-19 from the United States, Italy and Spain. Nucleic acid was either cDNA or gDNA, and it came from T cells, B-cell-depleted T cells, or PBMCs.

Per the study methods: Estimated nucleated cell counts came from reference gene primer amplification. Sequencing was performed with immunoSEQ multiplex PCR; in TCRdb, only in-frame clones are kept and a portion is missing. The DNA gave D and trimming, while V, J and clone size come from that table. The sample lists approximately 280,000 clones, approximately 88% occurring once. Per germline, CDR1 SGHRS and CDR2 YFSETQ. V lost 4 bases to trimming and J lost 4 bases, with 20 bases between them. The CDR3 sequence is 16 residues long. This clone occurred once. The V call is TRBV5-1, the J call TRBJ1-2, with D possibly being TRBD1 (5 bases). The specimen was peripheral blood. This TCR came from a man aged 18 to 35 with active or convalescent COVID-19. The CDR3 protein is CASSPLTATKGYGYTF. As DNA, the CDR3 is TGCGCCAGCAGCCCCCTGACAGCCACAAAGGGCTATGGCTACACCTTC.